This T cell receptor beta chain emerged from a study of CXCR3-negative and CXCR3-positive naive CD8 T cells (dated by TCRdb to the late 2010s). Notes on the research overall: In total, around 140 million TRB reads were obtained, or roughly 1.5 +/- 0.3 million reads per library. Naive subsets from about 5 donors and memory cells from 3 donors were included in the TRBV-TRBJ cluster analysis. Diversity and physicochemical repertoire analyses were performed on about eleven donors pooled from two independent experiments. Broad study findings and their caveats: Because surface CD5, which is linked to self-reactivity in mice, was comparable between the naive subsets, TCR interaction strength was also inferred from the physicochemical properties of TRB CDR3s. CXCR3 expression partially decreased after cryopreservation, so most assays used freshly isolated PBMCs. Both naive subsets had comparably high repertoire diversity, while memory CD8+ T cells had much lower repertoire diversity. Similar TRBV-TRBJ usage was shown by naive CXCR3-negative and CXCR3-positive cells from the same donor, whereas distinct patterns were shown by memory cells.

Regarding this clonotype: The antigen it recognizes is unknown.

Each CD8+ T cell subset was flow-sorted in triplicate, and 300,000 or so cells per subset were placed directly into RLT lysis buffer. Standard density gradient centrifugation was used to isolate peripheral blood mononuclear cells from buffy coats. Total RNA was extracted from sorted cells using an RNeasy Mini Kit. The CDR3 runs 11 residues from the cysteine to the phenylalanine. The protein alone is recorded here. CDR1 is given as SQVTM and CDR2 as ANQGSEA, both from the germline V gene. Sequencing instrument: NextSeq 550. The Human TCR Profiling Kit (MiLaboratory) was used to make UMI-labeled 5' RACE TRB cDNA libraries. cDNA synthesis used the entire amount of extracted RNA, and PCR amplification then used the entire amount of cDNA produced. Libraries were prepared in parallel using an identical number of PCR cycles. The paper's data handling went like this. With a minimum of two reads required per UMI, MIGEC and MiXCR pulled out about 50,000 +/- 10,000 unique UMI-labeled TRB cDNA molecules from each library. On average, each library contained approximately 40,000 +/- 10,000 functional in-frame TRB CDR3 nucleotide clonotypes without stop codons. After downsampling to 5000 UMI-labeled TRB molecules per sample, diversity metrics such as normalized Shannon-Wiener and Chao1 were calculated in VDJtools. VDJtools was used to calculate clonotype-size-weighted physicochemical properties of the central five CDR3 residues, namely interaction energy, strength, volume and Kidera factor 4. TCRdb reprocessed the raw reads; every CDR3 protein sequence is a single record, and DNA is not supplied. These V and J calls originate from TCRdb's pipeline instead of the authors' own analysis. The sample table gives about 43,000 distinct CDR3 sequences. Clones ranked in the top ten supply around 10% of the sample.

Sample: memory CD8+ T cells from blood. What the cell subset or site label conveys for this sample: conventional CD8+ memory T cells (TMEM), sorted as controls. The sequence came from a human donor in good health. Some clones in this sample may be carry-over from other donors' samples. Recombination connected TRBV29-1 to TRBJ2-1. The CDR3 amino acid sequence is: CSLRLYNEQFF.